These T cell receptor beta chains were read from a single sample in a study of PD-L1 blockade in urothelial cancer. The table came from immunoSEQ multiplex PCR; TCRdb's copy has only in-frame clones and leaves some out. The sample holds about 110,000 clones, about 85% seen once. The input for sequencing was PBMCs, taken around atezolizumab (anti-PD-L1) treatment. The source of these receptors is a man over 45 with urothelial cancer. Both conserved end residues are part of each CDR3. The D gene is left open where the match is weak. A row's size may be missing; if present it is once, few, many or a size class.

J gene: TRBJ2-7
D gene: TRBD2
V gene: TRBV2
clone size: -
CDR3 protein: CASSGGTTPSYEQYF
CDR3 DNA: TGTGCCAGCAGTGGAGGGACTACCCCCTCCTACGAGCAGTACTTC

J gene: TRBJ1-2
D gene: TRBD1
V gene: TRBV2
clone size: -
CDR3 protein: CASTQGQGLYGYTF
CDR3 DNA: TGTGCCAGCACACAAGGACAGGGGCTTTATGGCTACACCTTC

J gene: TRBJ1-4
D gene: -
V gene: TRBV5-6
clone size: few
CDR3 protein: CASSPGLTWREKLFF
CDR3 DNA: TGTGCCAGTAGCCCGGGACTTACTTGGAGAGAAAAACTGTTTTTT

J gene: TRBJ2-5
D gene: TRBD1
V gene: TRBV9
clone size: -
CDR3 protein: CASSVIPGQQGQETQYF
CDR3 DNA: TGTGCCAGCAGCGTTATCCCGGGACAGCAAGGACAAGAGACCCAGTACTTC

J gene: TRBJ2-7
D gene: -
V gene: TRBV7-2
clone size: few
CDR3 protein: CASGLGTGEQYF
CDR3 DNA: TGTGCCAGCGGCCTAGGTACTGGTGAGCAGTACTTC

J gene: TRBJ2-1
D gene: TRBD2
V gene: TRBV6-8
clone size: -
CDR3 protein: CASSLASGRDNEQFF
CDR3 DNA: TGTGCCAGCAGTTTGGCTAGCGGGAGGGACAATGAGCAGTTCTTC

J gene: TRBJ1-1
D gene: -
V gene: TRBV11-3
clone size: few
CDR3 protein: CASSLQGNTEAFF
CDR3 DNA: TGTGCCAGCAGCTTACAGGGGAACACTGAAGCTTTCTTT

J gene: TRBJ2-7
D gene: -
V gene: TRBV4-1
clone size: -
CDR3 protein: CASSPSEYEQYF
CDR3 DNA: TGCGCCAGCAGCCCATCGGAGTACGAGCAGTACTTC

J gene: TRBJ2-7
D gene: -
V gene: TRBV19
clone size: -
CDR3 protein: CASSRNSGTEGYEQYF
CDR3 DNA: TGTGCCAGTAGTAGGAATAGCGGAACCGAGGGCTACGAGCAGTACTTC

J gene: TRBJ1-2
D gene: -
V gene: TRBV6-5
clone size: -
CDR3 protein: CASSYTSRSYGYTF
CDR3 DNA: TGTGCCAGCAGTTATACCTCGCGGAGCTATGGCTACACCTTC

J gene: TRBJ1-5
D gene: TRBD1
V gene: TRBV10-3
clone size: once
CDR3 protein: CAISEGQGNQPQHF
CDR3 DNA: TGTGCCATCAGTGAAGGACAGGGCAATCAGCCCCAGCATTTT

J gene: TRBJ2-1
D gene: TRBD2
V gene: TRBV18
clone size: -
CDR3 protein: CASSPAGGFINEQFF
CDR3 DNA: TGTGCCAGCTCACCAGCGGGAGGGTTTATCAATGAGCAGTTCTTC

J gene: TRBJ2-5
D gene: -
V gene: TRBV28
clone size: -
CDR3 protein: CATTRQGFLETQYF
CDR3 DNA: TGTGCCACGACCCGGCAGGGTTTCTTGGAGACCCAGTACTTC

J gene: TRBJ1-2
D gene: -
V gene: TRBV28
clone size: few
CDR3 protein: CASSSLALGYTF
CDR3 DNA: TGTGCCAGCAGTTCCTTGGCCCTTGGCTACACCTTC

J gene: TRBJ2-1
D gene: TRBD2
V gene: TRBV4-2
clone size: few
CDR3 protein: CASSHGGLAGFLGNEQFF
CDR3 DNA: TGTGCCAGCAGCCATGGTGGACTAGCGGGATTCCTCGGGAATGAGCAGTTCTTC

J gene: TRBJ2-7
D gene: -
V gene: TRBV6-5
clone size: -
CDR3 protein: CASSAQGIGSYEQYF
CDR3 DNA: TGTGCCAGCAGTGCACAGGGTATTGGGTCCTACGAGCAGTACTTC

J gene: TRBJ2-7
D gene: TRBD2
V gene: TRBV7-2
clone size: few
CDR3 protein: CASSFLAGAYEQYF
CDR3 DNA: TGTGCCAGCAGCTTTTTAGCGGGGGCCTACGAGCAGTACTTC

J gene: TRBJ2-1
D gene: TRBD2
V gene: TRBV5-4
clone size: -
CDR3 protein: CASSLSGLAGYNEQFF
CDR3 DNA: TGTGCCAGCAGCCTCTCCGGACTAGCGGGGTACAATGAGCAGTTCTTC

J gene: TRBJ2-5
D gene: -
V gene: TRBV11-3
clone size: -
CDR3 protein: CASSQGGDGETQYF
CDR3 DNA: TGTGCCAGCAGCCAAGGGGGAGATGGGGAGACCCAGTACTTC

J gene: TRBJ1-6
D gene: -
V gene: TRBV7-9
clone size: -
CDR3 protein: CASSSSGGDAISPLHF
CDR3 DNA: TGTGCCAGCAGCTCCTCGGGAGGGGATGCGATTTCACCCCTCCACTTT

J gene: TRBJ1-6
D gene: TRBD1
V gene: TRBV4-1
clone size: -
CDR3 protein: CASSQDRDRGLGNSPLHF
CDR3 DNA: TGCGCCAGCAGCCAGGACCGGGACAGGGGGCTGGGTAATTCACCCCTCCACTTT

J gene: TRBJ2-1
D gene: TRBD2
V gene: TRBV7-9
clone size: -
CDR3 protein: CASSASGTTYNEQFF
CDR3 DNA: TGTGCCAGCAGCGCTAGCGGGACAACGTACAATGAGCAGTTCTTC

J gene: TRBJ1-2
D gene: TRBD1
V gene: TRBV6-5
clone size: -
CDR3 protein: CASTTLGQGGYGYTF
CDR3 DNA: TGTGCCAGCACCACCTTGGGACAGGGGGGGTATGGCTACACCTTC

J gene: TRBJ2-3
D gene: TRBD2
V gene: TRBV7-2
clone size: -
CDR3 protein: CASSFFLAGGDTQYF
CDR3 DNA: TGTGCCAGCAGCTTTTTTCTAGCGGGAGGAGATACGCAGTATTTT

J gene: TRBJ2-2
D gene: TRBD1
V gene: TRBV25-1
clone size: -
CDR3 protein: CASSQTGVLPGELFF
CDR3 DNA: TGTGCCAGCAGCCAGACAGGGGTATTACCCGGGGAGCTGTTTTTT

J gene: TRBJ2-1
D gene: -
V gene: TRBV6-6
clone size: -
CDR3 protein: CASSLTGSHNEQFF
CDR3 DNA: TGTGCCAGCAGTTTGACAGGTTCCCATAATGAGCAGTTCTTC

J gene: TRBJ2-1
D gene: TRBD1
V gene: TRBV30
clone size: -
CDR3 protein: CAWIGGREQFF
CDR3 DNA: TGTGCCTGGATAGGGGGCCGGGAGCAGTTCTTC

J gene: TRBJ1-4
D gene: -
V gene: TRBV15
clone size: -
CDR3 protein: CATSSRRHPTNEKLFF
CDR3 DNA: TGTGCCACCAGCTCTCGCCGACATCCAACTAATGAAAAACTGTTTTTT

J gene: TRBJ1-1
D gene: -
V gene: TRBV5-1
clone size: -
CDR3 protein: CASTLGDSANTEAFF
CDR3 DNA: TGCGCCAGCACCCTGGGGGACTCGGCGAACACTGAAGCTTTCTTT

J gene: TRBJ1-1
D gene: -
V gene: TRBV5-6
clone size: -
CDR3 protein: CASSRGRLQPEAFF
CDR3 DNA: TGTGCCAGCAGCCGTGGGAGGTTACAGCCTGAAGCTTTCTTT

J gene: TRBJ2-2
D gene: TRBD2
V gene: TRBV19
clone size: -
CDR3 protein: CASSSRTSGVNTGELFF
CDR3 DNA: TGTGCCAGTAGTTCCCGAACTAGCGGGGTGAACACCGGGGAGCTGTTTTTT

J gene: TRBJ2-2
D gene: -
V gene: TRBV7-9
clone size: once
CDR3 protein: CASSLGLARTNTGELFF
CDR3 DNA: TGTGCCAGCAGCTTAGGTCTAGCGAGAACGAACACCGGGGAGCTGTTTTTT

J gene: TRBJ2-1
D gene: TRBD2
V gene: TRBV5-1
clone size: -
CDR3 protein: CASTRRGGSSYNEQFF
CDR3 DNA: TGCGCCAGCACCCGGCGGGGCGGGAGCTCCTACAATGAGCAGTTCTTC

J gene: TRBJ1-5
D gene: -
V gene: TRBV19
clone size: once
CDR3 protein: CASSEGYGQPQHF
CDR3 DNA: TGTGCCAGTAGTGAGGGTTATGGTCAGCCCCAGCATTTT

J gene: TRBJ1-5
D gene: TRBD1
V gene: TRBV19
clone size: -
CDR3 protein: CASSIASGGGGQPQHF
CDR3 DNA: TGTGCCAGTAGTATTGCGTCAGGGGGCGGTGGTCAGCCCCAGCATTTT

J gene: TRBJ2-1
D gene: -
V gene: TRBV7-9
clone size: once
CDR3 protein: CASSLLDEQFF
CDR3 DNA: TGTGCCAGCAGCTTGTTAGATGAGCAGTTCTTC

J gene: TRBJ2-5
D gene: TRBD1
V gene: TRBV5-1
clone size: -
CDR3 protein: CASSLGDRGLFETQYF
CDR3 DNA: TGCGCCAGCAGCTTGGGAGACAGGGGGCTGTTCGAGACCCAGTACTTC

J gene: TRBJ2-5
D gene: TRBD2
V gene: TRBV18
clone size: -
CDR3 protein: CASSPPPSGDPETQYF
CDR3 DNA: TGTGCCAGCTCACCACCTCCTAGCGGGGACCCAGAGACCCAGTACTTC

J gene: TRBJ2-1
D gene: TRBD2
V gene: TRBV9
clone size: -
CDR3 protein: CASSVESHTSGIYNEQFF
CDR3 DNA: TGTGCCAGCAGCGTAGAATCCCATACTAGCGGGATATACAATGAGCAGTTCTTC

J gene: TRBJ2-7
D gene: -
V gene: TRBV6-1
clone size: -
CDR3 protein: CASSESYSYEQYF
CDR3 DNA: TGTGCCAGCAGTGAATCTTACTCCTACGAGCAGTACTTC

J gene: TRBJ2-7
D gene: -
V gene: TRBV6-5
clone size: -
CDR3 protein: CASSPPSEGYYEQYF
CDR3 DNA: TGTGCCAGCAGTCCCCCAAGTGAGGGCTACTACGAGCAGTACTTC

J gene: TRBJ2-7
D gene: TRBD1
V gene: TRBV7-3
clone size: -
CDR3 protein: CASSSSGQAPYEQYF
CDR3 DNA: TGTGCCAGCAGCAGTTCGGGACAGGCCCCCTACGAGCAGTACTTC

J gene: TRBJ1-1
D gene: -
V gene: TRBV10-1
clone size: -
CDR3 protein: CASSETANTEAFF
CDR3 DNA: TGCGCCAGCAGTGAAACAGCCAACACTGAAGCTTTCTTT

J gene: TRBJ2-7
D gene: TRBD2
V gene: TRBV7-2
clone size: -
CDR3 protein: CASSLGLAVTEQYF
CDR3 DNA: TGTGCCAGCAGCTTAGGACTAGCTGTAACCGAGCAGTACTTC

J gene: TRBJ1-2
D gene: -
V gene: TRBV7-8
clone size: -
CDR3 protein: CASSPYSYGYTF
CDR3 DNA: TGTGCCAGCAGCCCGTACAGCTATGGCTACACCTTC

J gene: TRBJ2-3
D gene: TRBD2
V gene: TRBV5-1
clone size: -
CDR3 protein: CASRTSGGITDTQYF
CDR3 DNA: TGCGCCAGCAGGACTAGCGGGGGGATCACAGATACGCAGTATTTT

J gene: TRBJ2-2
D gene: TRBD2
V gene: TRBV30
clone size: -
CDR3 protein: CAWTLTGLAGTGELFF
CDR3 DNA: TGTGCCTGGACACTGACAGGACTAGCGGGCACCGGGGAGCTGTTTTTT

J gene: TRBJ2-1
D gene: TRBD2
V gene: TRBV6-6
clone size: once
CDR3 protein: CASRAPGSGTNNEQFF
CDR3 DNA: TGTGCCAGCAGGGCCCCGGGTAGCGGGACCAACAATGAGCAGTTCTTC

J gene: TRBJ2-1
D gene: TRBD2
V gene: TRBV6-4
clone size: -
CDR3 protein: CASSDSTSGSDEQFF
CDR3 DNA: TGTGCCAGCAGTGACTCGACTAGCGGGAGTGATGAGCAGTTCTTC

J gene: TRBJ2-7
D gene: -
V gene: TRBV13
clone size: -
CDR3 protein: CASSLSTGDSYEQYF
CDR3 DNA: TGTGCCAGCAGCTTATCGACAGGCGATTCCTACGAGCAGTACTTC

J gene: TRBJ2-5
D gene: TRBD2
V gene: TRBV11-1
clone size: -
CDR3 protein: CASSLTSGGEETQYF
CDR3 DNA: TGTGCCAGCAGCCTCACTAGCGGAGGAGAGGAGACCCAGTACTTC

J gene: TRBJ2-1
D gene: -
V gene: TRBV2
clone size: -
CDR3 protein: CASSAQSSYNEQFF
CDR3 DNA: TGTGCCAGCAGTGCACAGAGCTCCTACAATGAGCAGTTCTTC

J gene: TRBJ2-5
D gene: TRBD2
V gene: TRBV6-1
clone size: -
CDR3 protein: CASTGLAGGRETQYF
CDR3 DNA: TGTGCCAGCACGGGACTAGCGGGAGGACGGGAGACCCAGTACTTC

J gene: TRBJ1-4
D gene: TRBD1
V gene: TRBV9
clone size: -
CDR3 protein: CASSVTAGQANEKLFF
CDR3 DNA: TGTGCCAGCAGCGTAACTGCGGGACAGGCTAATGAAAAACTGTTTTTT

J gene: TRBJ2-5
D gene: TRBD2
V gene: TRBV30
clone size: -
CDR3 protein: CAGRTSGKETQYF
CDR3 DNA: TGTGCCGGCCGTACTAGCGGGAAGGAGACCCAGTACTTC

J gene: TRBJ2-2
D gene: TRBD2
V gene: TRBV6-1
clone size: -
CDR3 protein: CASSVKLAGTGELFF
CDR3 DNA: TGTGCCAGCAGCGTAAAACTAGCGGGCACCGGGGAGCTGTTTTTT

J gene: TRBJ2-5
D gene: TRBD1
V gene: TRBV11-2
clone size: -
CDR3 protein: CASSLGGQGVETQYF
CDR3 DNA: TGTGCCAGCAGCTTAGGCGGACAGGGGGTCGAGACCCAGTACTTC

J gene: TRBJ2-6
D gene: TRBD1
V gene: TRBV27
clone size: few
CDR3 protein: CASHAAQGVSGANVLTF
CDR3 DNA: TGTGCCAGCCACGCGGCACAGGGGGTCTCTGGGGCCAACGTCCTGACTTTC